These 32 T cell receptor beta chains originate from one sample sequenced in a study of cytomegalovirus exposure and HLA in healthy donors. Sequencing was performed with immunoSEQ multiplex PCR; in TCRdb, only in-frame clones are kept and a portion is missing. The sample lists 280,000 or so clones, roughly 90% seen once, with around 0.92% in the top ten. The sample was PBMCs. The receptors stem from a young woman in good health and CMV-seronegative.

The chain carries TRBV27 and TRBJ2-1; 11 nucleotides line up with TRBD2. Germline CDR1 is MNHEY and CDR2 is SMNVEV (reference sequence). The CDR3 runs 15 residues. V lost 3 bases, J lost 8 bases, and 6 bases stayed unmatched. The CDR3 protein is CASSFSGRAKDEQFF. DNA of the CDR3: TGTGCCAGCAGTTTTAGCGGGAGGGCCAAGGATGAGCAGTTCTTC.

This clone was picked up a small number of times. This chain connects TRBV5-1 to TRBJ2-2; TRBD2 aligns across 11 bases. CDR1 and CDR2 from the germline V gene are SGHRS and YFSETQ. J was trimmed by 5 bases and V by 4 bases; bases with no gene match: 10. This CDR3 contains 17 residues. The CDR3 region is CASSPRTSGFRTGELFF. CDR3 coding DNA: TGCGCCAGCAGCCCCAGGACTAGCGGGTTTCGGACCGGGGAGCTGTTTTTT.

V usage is TRBV28 and J usage is TRBJ1-3; the match to TRBD1 covers 7 bases. The V gene end was trimmed by 7 bases and the J gene end by 7 bases; junction bases not matched to a gene: 7. The CDR3 is 13 amino acids. Germline lookup yields CDR1 MDHEN and CDR2 SYDVKM. This CDR3 is CASNMGTANTIYF. CDR3 nucleotide sequence: TGTGCCAGCAATATGGGGACAGCCAACACCATATATTTT.

The table lists this clone with a few counts. The chain couples TRBV6-1 to TRBJ1-1, with TRBD1 matching 10 bases. There are 15 residues in the CDR3. V lost 5 bases, J lost 10 bases, and 13 bases stayed unmatched. Germline CDR1 and CDR2: MNHNS and SASEGT. The DNA for the CDR3 is TGTGCCAGCAGTCTGGGGGCGGGACAGGGGTCGGGAGCTTTCTTT. It is translated as CASSLGAGQGSGAFF.

The chain combines TRBV5-1 with TRBJ2-1; 7 bases are shared with TRBD2. The length of the CDR3 is 16 residues. The junction had 3 bases not matched to a gene; V was cut back by 0 bases and J by 0 bases. Germline CDR1 is SGHRS and CDR2 is YFSETQ. The CDR3 region is CASSLAAGSSYNEQFF. CDR3 coding DNA: TGCGCCAGCAGCTTGGCAGCGGGGAGCTCCTACAATGAGCAGTTCTTC. The whole variable domain, remainder taken from reference TRBV5-1 and TRBJ2-1, is KAGVTQTPRYLIKTRGQQVTLSCSPISGHRSVSWYQQTPGQGLQFLFEYFSETQRNKGNFPGRFSGRQFSNSRSEMNVSTLELGDSALYLCASSLAAGSSYNEQFFGPGTRLTVL.

This chain joins TRBV16 and TRBJ1-3; TRBD1 agrees at 7 bases. There are 15 residues in the CDR3. The J segment lost 4 bases and the V segment lost 2 bases, leaving 5 bases of the junction unmatched. Per the germline V gene, CDR1 is KGHSY and CDR2 is FQNENV. The CDR3 sequence: CASSQPDRIGNTIYF. The CDR3 bases are TGTGCCAGCAGCCAACCGGACAGGATAGGAAACACCATATATTTT.

This clone was recorded a few times. The genes are TRBV7-6 and TRBJ2-7; 9 bases line up with TRBD1. The CDR3 is 15 amino acids. The V gene's germline CDR1 is SGHVS and CDR2 FNYEAQ. Trimming cost V 4 bases and J 2 bases; bases outside gene matches: 6. DNA of the CDR3: TGTGCCAGCAGCTCGATGACAGGGGGTCCCTACGAGCAGTACTTC. This translates into CASSSMTGGPYEQYF.

CDR3 protein: CASSSMWGLAVQETQYF. DNA of the CDR3: TGTGCCAGCAGCTCCATGTGGGGACTAGCGGTCCAAGAGACCCAGTACTTC. The chain employs TRBV11-2 and TRBJ2-5, with 11 bases aligning to TRBD2. V was pared by 4 bases and J by 1 base, with 8 bases of the junction left unmatched. Per germline, CDR1 SGHAT and CDR2 FQNNGV. The CDR3 totals 17 residues. Combining the CDR3 with reference TRBV11-2 and TRBJ2-5 gives the whole variable domain EAGVAQSPRYKIIEKRQSVAFWCNPISGHATLYWYQQILGQGPKLLIQFQNNGVVDDSQLPKDRFSAERLKGVDSTLKIQPAKLEDSAVYLCASSSMWGLAVQETQYFGPGTRLLVL.

This clone was recorded a few times. The chain is built from TRBV7-2 and TRBJ1-5, with 10 nucleotides matching TRBD1. The CDR3 extends over 14 amino acids. V was clipped by 4 bases and J by 7 bases; unmatched bases: 4. Per the germline V gene, CDR1 is SGHTA and CDR2 is FQGNSA. CDR3 bases: TGTGCCAGCAGCTCGAGGACAGGGGGGCAGCCCCAGCATTTT. Translating it yields CASSSRTGGQPQHF.

The J gene is TRBJ2-7, the V gene TRBV2; tentatively, D is TRBD2 (5 bases). The V and J ends lost 2 bases and 2 bases respectively, with 16 bases between them. Germline-derived CDR1 and CDR2 are SNHLY and FYNNEI. CDR3 length: 16 residues. The CDR3 here is CASSEQGLPIAYEQYF. In nucleotides, the CDR3 is TGTGCCAGCAGTGAACAAGGACTCCCCATAGCCTACGAGCAGTACTTC.

The V call is TRBV28, the J call TRBJ1-4; no reliable D call. Between the trimmed V and J ends, which lost 2 bases and 10 bases, there was a span of 14 bases. Germline-derived CDR1 and CDR2 are MDHEN and SYDVKM. CDR3 length: 14 residues. The CDR3 coding sequence is TGTGCCAGCAGTTTAGAGGGAGGTGATGGAAAACTGTTTTTT. Translation: CASSLEGGDGKLFF.

Only a few counts were recorded for this clone. This chain joins TRBV2 and TRBJ1-4; D call uncertain. The CDR3 totals 14 residues. The ends were cut back, 7 bases at V and 4 bases at J, with 13 bases in the middle. Germline V gene lookup returns CDR1 SNHLY and CDR2 FYNNEI. The CDR3 DNA follows: TGTGCCAGCAAGGTCGGGGTTCGTAATGAAAAACTGTTTTTT. Translating gives CASKVGVRNEKLFF.

This clone was counted a few times. The chain joins TRBV5-1 to TRBJ1-6, with TRBD1 identical over 8 bases. The CDR3 is 12 amino acids. Per germline, CDR1 SGHRS and CDR2 YFSETQ. The J segment lost 10 bases and the V segment lost 6 bases, leaving 3 bases of the junction unmatched. CDR3 in amino acids: CASKTGDSPLHF. DNA for the CDR3: TGCGCCAGCAAGACAGGGGACTCACCCCTCCACTTT. Variable domain in full (rest from reference TRBV5-1 and TRBJ1-6): KAGVTQTPRYLIKTRGQQVTLSCSPISGHRSVSWYQQTPGQGLQFLFEYFSETQRNKGNFPGRFSGRQFSNSRSEMNVSTLELGDSALYLCASKTGDSPLHFGNGTRLTVT.

This chain connects TRBV30 to TRBJ2-7; no clear D. Between the trimmed V and J ends, which lost 8 bases and 3 bases, there was a span of 11 bases. This CDR3 is 11 amino acids long. Germline assignment: CDR1 GTSNPN and CDR2 SVGIG (reference sequence). Here the CDR3 DNA reads TGTGCCGGCAAAACAAACTACGAGCAGTACTTC. Its translation: CAGKTNYEQYF.

The rearrangement links TRBV18 to TRBJ2-7, with D uncertain. The CDR3 extends over 12 amino acids. Germline CDR1 is KGHSH and CDR2 is LQKENI. Trimming took off 5 bases at V and 1 base at J, with 6 bases between the two ends. The CDR3 spells CASSTTSYEQYF. DNA for the CDR3: TGTGCCAGCTCAACTACTTCCTACGAGCAGTACTTC.

The genes are TRBV2 and TRBJ2-7; 9 bases fit TRBD2. This CDR3 contains 17 residues. The junction had 13 bases not matched to a gene; V was cut back by 4 bases and J by 3 bases. The germline V gene encodes CDR1 SNHLY and CDR2 FYNNEI. The CDR3 protein is CASSALTRTSVVYEQYF. The CDR3 nucleotides read TGTGCCAGCAGTGCTCTGACCAGGACTAGCGTGGTCTACGAGCAGTACTTC. The variable domain in full, with the rest retrieved from reference TRBV2 and TRBJ2-7, is EPEVTQTPSHQVTQMGQEVILRCVPISNHLYFYWYRQILGQKVEFLVSFYNNEISEKSEIFDDQFSVERPDGSNFTLKIRSTKLEDSAMYFCASSALTRTSVVYEQYFGPGTRLTVT.

This clone was observed a few times. This rearrangement joins TRBV6-5 to TRBJ1-2; no firm D call. Germline assignment: CDR1 MNHEY and CDR2 SVGAGI. V shed 6 bases and J shed 5 bases, with 13 bases lying between them. The CDR3 contains 13 residues. CDR3 DNA sequence: TGTGCCAGCAGGGACTCCCCGGCGTATGGCTACACCTTC. Protein product: CASRDSPAYGYTF.

Here the CDR3 reads CASSPIDRGLYGYTF. As DNA, the CDR3 is TGTGCCAGCAGCCCTATCGACAGGGGATTATATGGCTACACCTTC. This sequence joins TRBV6-1 and TRBJ1-2, with 8 positions matching TRBD1. J was trimmed by 5 bases and V by 6 bases; bases with no gene match: 11. The CDR3 runs 15 residues. Germline loops: CDR1 MNHNS, CDR2 SASEGT.

The chain carries TRBV2 and TRBJ2-2; D not certain. The V gene's germline CDR1 is SNHLY and CDR2 FYNNEI. Trimming took 7 bases from V and 6 from J, leaving 12 bases between them. The CDR3 has 13 amino acids. CDR3 DNA: TGTGCCAGCACCCCAACCCGGGCCGGGGAGCTGTTTTTT. Residues: CASTPTRAGELFF. Filled out from reference TRBV2 and TRBJ2-2, the complete variable domain reads EPEVTQTPSHQVTQMGQEVILRCVPISNHLYFYWYRQILGQKVEFLVSFYNNEISEKSEIFDDQFSVERPDGSNFTLKIRSTKLEDSAMYFCASTPTRAGELFFGEGSRLTVL.

The chain links TRBV19 to TRBJ1-2; weak D call: TRBD1 (5 bases). In germline, CDR1 is LNHDA, CDR2 SQIVND (reference sequence). The CDR3 is 12 amino acids. Trimming cost V 5 bases and J 4 bases, with 8 bases left between them. CDR3 bases: TGTGCCAGTAGTGCCGGGGGCTATGGCTACACCTTC. Its protein product is CASSAGGYGYTF.

The J gene is TRBJ1-4, the V gene TRBV5-6; the D gene is possibly TRBD1 (6 bases). Trimming cost V 2 bases and J 0 bases, with 14 bases left between them. CDR1 is SGHDT, CDR2 YYEEEE, per germline. CDR3 size: 17 residues. The CDR3 loop is CASSFSGTNPTNEKLFF. The CDR3 coding sequence is TGTGCCAGCAGCTTTTCCGGGACAAATCCAACTAATGAAAAACTGTTTTTT.

This sequence joins TRBV27 and TRBJ1-5; D is unclear. Germline V gene data show CDR1 as MNHEY and CDR2 as SMNVEV (reference sequence). The CDR3 runs 11 residues. V lost 3 bases to trimming and J lost 7 bases, with 4 bases between them. The CDR3 DNA sequence: TGTGCCAGCAGTTTGGGCCAGCCCCAGCATTTT. Its translation is CASSLGQPQHF.

The V gene is TRBV5-6, the J gene TRBJ1-2; D perhaps matches TRBD1 (5 bases). The germline gives CDR1 SGHDT, CDR2 YYEEEE. CDR3 length: 13 residues. Trimming shortened V by 0 bases and J by 4 bases, and 7 bases separated the two germline ends. The chain's CDR3 is CASSLGGAYGYTF. The DNA of the CDR3 is TGTGCCAGCAGCTTGGGTGGGGCCTATGGCTACACCTTC. The complete variable domain, with remaining parts taken from reference TRBV5-6 and TRBJ1-2, reads DAGVTQSPTHLIKTRGQQVTLRCSPKSGHDTVSWYQQALGQGPQFIFQYYEEEERQRGNFPDRFSGHQFPNYSSELNVNALLLGDSALYLCASSLGGAYGYTFGSGTRLTVV.

This chain links TRBV2 with TRBJ2-7, with D perhaps matching TRBD2 (6 bases). The CDR3 is 15 amino acids. The V gene's germline CDR1 is SNHLY and CDR2 FYNNEI. Trimming removed 1 base at V and 11 bases at J, with 21 bases between. CDR3 residues: CASSEDGPTGGYEYF. In DNA form, the CDR3 reads TGTGCCAGCAGTGAAGATGGCCCTACTGGGGGGTATGAGTACTTC.

The genes are TRBV10-3 and TRBJ2-3; D is possibly TRBD2 (6 bases). CDR3 length: 15 amino acids. Germline loops: CDR1 ENHRY, CDR2 SYGVKD. V was pared by 6 bases and J by 6 bases, with 19 bases between. CDR3 loop: CAISEGVAVSDTQYF. The CDR3 DNA reads as TGTGCCATCAGCGAAGGGGTAGCGGTCTCGGATACGCAGTATTTT.

V usage is TRBV6-5 and J usage is TRBJ2-3; D gene ambiguous. The germline gives CDR1 MNHEY, CDR2 SVGAGI. V was pared by 4 bases and J by 6 bases, with 17 bases between. This CDR3 spans 15 amino acids. CDR3 sequence reads: CASSSPTRKRDTQYF. The DNA for the CDR3 is TGTGCCAGCAGTTCCCCCACCCGAAAACGGGATACGCAGTATTTT.

The rearrangement uses TRBV27 and TRBJ2-1, with D maybe TRBD1 (5 bases). The CDR3 has 15 residues. Germline CDR1 reads MNHEY; CDR2 reads SMNVEV (reference sequence). Between the trimmed V and J ends, which lost 3 bases and 2 bases, there was a span of 11 bases. The CDR3 is CASSFSPGTYNEQFF. The CDR3 DNA reads as TGTGCCAGCAGTTTCTCCCCAGGGACCTACAATGAGCAGTTCTTC.

This clone was counted a few times. The chain has TRBV19 and TRBJ1-5; tentatively, D is TRBD1 (5 bases). V was cut by 7 bases and J by 5 bases, with 9 bases left in between. There are 12 residues in the CDR3. Germline CDR1 and CDR2: LNHDA and SQIVND (reference sequence). The CDR3 sequence: CASKVRDQPQHF. In DNA, the CDR3 is TGTGCCAGTAAGGTCAGGGATCAGCCCCAGCATTTT.

The chain uses TRBV27 and TRBJ2-7, with TRBD1 as a possible D gene (6 bases). Trimming stripped 7 bases from V and 3 bases from J, with 13 bases between. CDR1 and CDR2 (germline): MNHEY, SMNVEV (reference sequence). CDR3 length: 13 amino acids. CDR3 nucleotide sequence: TGTGCCAGCACTACAGGGCCAAGCTACGAGCAGTACTTC. Translating it yields CASTTGPSYEQYF.

This clone was observed a single time. The chain recombines TRBV11-2 with TRBJ2-3; D unresolved. Trimming removed 3 bases from V and 2 bases from J, with 9 bases in between. This CDR3 comprises 14 residues. Per germline, CDR1 SGHAT and CDR2 FQNNGV. The CDR3 sequence: CASSFDSITDTQYF. DNA of the CDR3: TGTGCCAGCAGCTTCGATAGCATCACAGATACGCAGTATTTT.

The rearrangement uses TRBV4-3 and TRBJ2-7, with D possibly TRBD1 on 6 matching bases. Trimming shortened V by 1 base and J by 7 bases, and 20 bases separated the two germline ends. CDR3 length: 16 residues. CDR1 is LGHNA and CDR2 is YSLEER in the germline V gene. In DNA, the CDR3 is TGCGCCAGCAGCCAAGTTCTGGCAGGGGCGGCAGAAGAGCAGTACTTC. This encodes CASSQVLAGAAEEQYF.

This chain uses TRBV30 with TRBJ2-7, with unresolved D. CDR3 length: 13 amino acids. Trimming pared 1 base from V and 2 bases from J, leaving 9 bases between. Germline V gene lookup returns CDR1 GTSNPN and CDR2 SVGIG (reference sequence). The CDR3 protein is CAWSGLGAYEQYF. DNA of the CDR3: TGTGCCTGGAGTGGACTCGGTGCCTACGAGCAGTACTTC.